The T cell receptor (beta chain) described here comes from a study of response to subunit inactivated influenza vaccine. Notes on the study in general: Each seasonal flu vaccination may recruit only limited new T cells, authors suggested.

CDR1 and CDR2 from the germline V gene are MNHEY and SVGEGT. The CDR3 extends over 12 amino acids. V was trimmed by 4 bases and J by 6 bases, leaving 10 bases between them. TCRdb re-analysed the RT-PCR reads in MiXCR, keeping a single row per CDR3 protein. The sample has roughly 790,000 distinct CDR3 sequences; 21% are singletons. As concerns this clonotype: What it binds is unknown.

The receptor's source is a man aged 50 or older who received an inactivated influenza vaccine. This material consisted of PBMCs from blood, taken roughly 5 days after vaccination. The chain has TRBV6-2 or TRBV6-3 and TRBJ2-7; no clear D gene. CDR3 DNA: TGTGCCAGCAGTTGCATTCGTCTCGAGCAGTACTTC. Its translation is CASSCIRLEQYF.